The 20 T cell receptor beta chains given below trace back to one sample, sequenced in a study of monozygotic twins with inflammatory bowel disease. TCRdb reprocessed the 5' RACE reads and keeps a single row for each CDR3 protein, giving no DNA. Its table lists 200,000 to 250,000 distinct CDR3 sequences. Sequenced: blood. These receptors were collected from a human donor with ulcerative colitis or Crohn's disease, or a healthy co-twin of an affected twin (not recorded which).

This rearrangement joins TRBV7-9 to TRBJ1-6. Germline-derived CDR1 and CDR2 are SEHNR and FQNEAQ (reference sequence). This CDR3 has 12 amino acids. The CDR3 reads CASSQGNSPLHF. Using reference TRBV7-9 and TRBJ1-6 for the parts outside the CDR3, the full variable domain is DTGVSQNPRHKITKRGQNVTFRCDPISEHNRLYWYRQTLGQGPEFLTYFQNEAQLEKSRLLSDRFSAERPKGSFSTLEIQRTEQGDSAMYLCASSQGNSPLHFGNGTRLTVT.

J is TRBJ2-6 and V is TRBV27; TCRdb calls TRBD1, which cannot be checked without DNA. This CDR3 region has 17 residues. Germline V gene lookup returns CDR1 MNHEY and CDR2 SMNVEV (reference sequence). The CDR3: CASSLFRDSSGANVLTF.

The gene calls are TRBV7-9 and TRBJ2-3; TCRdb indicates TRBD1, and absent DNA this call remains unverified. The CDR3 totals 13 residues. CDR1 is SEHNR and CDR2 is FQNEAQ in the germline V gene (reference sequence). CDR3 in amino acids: CASSSGGPDTQYF.

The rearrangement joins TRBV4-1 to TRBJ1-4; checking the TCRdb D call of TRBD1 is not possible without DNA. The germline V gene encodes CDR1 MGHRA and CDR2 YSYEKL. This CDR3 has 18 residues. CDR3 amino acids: CASSQGPPLSTTNEKLFF.

This chain's CDR3 is CASGFGEASYNEQFF. The J gene is TRBJ2-1, the V gene TRBV9. From germline, CDR1 is SGDLS and CDR2 YYNGEE. This CDR3 has 15 residues.

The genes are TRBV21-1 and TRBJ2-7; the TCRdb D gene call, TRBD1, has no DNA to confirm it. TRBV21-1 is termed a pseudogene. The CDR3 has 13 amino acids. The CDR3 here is CASSNSTDYEQYF.

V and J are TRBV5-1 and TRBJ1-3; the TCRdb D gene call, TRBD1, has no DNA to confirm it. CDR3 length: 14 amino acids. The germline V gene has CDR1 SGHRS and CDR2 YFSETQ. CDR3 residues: CASRPSGGENTIYF.

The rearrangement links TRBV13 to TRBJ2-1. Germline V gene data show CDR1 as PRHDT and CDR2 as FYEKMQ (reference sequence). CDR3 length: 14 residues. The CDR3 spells CATNKRSSYNEQFF.

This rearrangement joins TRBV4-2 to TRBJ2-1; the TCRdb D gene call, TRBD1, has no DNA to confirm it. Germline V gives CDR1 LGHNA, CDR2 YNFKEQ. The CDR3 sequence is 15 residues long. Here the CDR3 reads CASSQTGSSYNEQFF.

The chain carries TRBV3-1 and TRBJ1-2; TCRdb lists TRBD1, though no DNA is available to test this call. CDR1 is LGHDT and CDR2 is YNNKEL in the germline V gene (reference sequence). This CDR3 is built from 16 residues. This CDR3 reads CASSRAMITGVYGYTF. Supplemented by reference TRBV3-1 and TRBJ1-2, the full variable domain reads DTAVSQTPKYLVTQMGNDKSIKCEQNLGHDTMYWYKQDSKKFLKIMFSYNNKELIINETVPNRFSPKSPDKAHLNLHINSLELGDSAVYFCASSRAMITGVYGYTFGSGTRLTVV.

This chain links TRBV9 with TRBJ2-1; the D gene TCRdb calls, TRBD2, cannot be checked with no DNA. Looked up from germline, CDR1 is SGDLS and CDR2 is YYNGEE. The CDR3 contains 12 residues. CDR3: CASSVGDGEQFF.

CDR3 region: CASSREGHNTGELFF. The chain recombines TRBV5-1 with TRBJ2-2; there is no DNA to check the TCRdb D call of TRBD1. The germline V gene encodes CDR1 SGHRS and CDR2 YFSETQ. CDR3 size: 15 residues.

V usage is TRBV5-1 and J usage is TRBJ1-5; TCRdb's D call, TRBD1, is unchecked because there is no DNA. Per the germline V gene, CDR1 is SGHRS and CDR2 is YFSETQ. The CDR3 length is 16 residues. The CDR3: CASRPTQGAKSEPQHF.

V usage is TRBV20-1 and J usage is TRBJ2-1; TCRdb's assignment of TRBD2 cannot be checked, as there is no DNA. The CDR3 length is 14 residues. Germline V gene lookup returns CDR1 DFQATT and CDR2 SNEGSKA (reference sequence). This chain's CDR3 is CSARASGGANEQFF.

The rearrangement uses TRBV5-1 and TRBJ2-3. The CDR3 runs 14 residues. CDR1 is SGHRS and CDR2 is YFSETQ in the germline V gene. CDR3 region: CASSGNQTTDTQYF.

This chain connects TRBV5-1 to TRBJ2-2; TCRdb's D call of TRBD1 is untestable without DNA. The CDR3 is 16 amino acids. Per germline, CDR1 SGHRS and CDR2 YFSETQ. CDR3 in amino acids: CASSWADSRLTGELFF.

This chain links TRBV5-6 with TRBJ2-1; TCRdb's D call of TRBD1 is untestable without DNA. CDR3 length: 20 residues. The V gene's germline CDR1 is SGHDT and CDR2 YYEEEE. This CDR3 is CASSLALERNRRTSYNEQFF.

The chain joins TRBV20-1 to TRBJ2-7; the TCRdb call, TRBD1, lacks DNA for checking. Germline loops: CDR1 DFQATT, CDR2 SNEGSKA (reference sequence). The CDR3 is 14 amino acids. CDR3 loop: CSAENRASSYEQYF.

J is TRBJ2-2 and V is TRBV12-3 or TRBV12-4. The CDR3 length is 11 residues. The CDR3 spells CASTITGELFF.

The CDR3 reads CSSTVTDGGYTF. The chain uses TRBV20-1 and TRBJ1-2; TCRdb lists TRBD1, though no DNA is available to test this call. The germline gives CDR1 DFQATT, CDR2 SNEGSKA (reference sequence). The CDR3 runs to 12 residues.